These 14 T cell receptor beta chains were sequenced from one sample in a study of blood T cell repertoires in COVID-19. TCRdb keeps only in-frame clones here, not all; method: immunoSEQ multiplex PCR. The sample consists of roughly 220,000 clones, 75% to 90% of them appearing once. The sample was peripheral blood. The receptor source for this set is an elderly woman with COVID-19, enrolled during active disease.

The chain has TRBV18 and TRBJ2-1; TRBD1 is a possible D gene (5 bases). The V end lost 0 bases, the J end lost 6 bases, and 12 bases lay between the germline ends. The germline CDR1 and CDR2 sequences are KGHSH and LQKENI. CDR3 size: 15 residues. The CDR3 protein is CASSPPSRVINEQFF. The CDR3 DNA sequence: TGTGCCAGCTCACCACCGTCCAGGGTGATCAATGAGCAGTTCTTC.

V is TRBV19 and J is TRBJ2-7, with TRBD1 identical over 10 bases. V shed 4 bases, J shed 2 bases, and the junction held 5 bases outside the gene matches. Germline V CDR1 and CDR2: LNHDA, SQIVND (reference sequence). This CDR3 contains 15 residues. This CDR3 is CASSRRGQGTYEQYF. The CDR3 DNA reads TGTGCCAGTAGTAGGCGGGGACAGGGGACCTACGAGCAGTACTTC.

The chain recombines TRBV19 with TRBJ1-4; the D gene is possibly TRBD1 (5 bases). V was trimmed by 6 bases and J by 0 bases, leaving 11 bases between them. This CDR3 contains 15 residues. Looked up from germline, CDR1 is LNHDA and CDR2 is SQIVND (reference sequence). The CDR3 coding sequence is TGTGCCAGTAGAGGACACGCGGCAACTAATGAAAAACTGTTTTTT. Translation: CASRGHAATNEKLFF.

This chain joins TRBV6-6 and TRBJ2-5; no definite D call. CDR3 length: 11 residues. In germline, CDR1 is MNHNY, CDR2 SVGAGI (reference sequence). V lost 7 bases and J 12 bases, leaving 15 bases between the germline ends. CDR3 sequence (DNA): TGTGCCAGCACCGCGACTGCTTCAGAGTACTTC. As protein: CASTATASEYF.

Regarding this clone: An end of the junction differs from the germline gene, which may be a read error. V is TRBV7-7 and J is TRBJ2-7; maybe TRBD1 (5 bases). Per germline, CDR1 SSHAT and CDR2 FNYEAQ (reference sequence). This CDR3 comprises 13 residues. The CDR3 is CASSLDTAYEQYF. The DNA for the CDR3 is TGTGCTAGCAGTTTGGACACTGCCTACGAGCAGTACTTC.

This chain connects TRBV19 to TRBJ2-7, with 7 bases that match TRBD2. V lost 2 bases, J lost 4 bases, and 11 bases stayed unmatched. This CDR3 contains 16 residues. Germline V gene data show CDR1 as LNHDA and CDR2 as SQIVND (reference sequence). In DNA form, the CDR3 reads TGTGCCAGTAGTATACGGGGTCTAGCGGCCACTTACGAGCAGTACTTC. This translates into CASSIRGLAATYEQYF.

This clone occurred a few times. The chain links TRBV2 to TRBJ1-1; possibly TRBD1 for D (6 bases). Germline loops: CDR1 SNHLY, CDR2 FYNNEI. The CDR3 extends over 14 amino acids. V lost 0 bases and J lost 6, with 11 bases in between. CDR3 sequence reads: CASSEAPGQAEAFF. Here the CDR3 DNA reads TGTGCCAGCAGTGAAGCGCCGGGACAAGCTGAAGCTTTCTTT.

This sequence joins TRBV20-1 and TRBJ1-1; no reliable D call. Germline assignment: CDR1 DFQATT and CDR2 SNEGSKA (reference sequence). The CDR3 runs to 13 residues. The V and J ends lost 3 bases and 0 bases respectively, with 8 bases between them. Here the CDR3 reads CSASTRLNTEAFF. CDR3 coding DNA: TGCAGTGCTAGTACCAGGTTGAACACTGAAGCTTTCTTT.

The chain is built from TRBV3-1 (or the pseudogene TRBV3-2) and TRBJ1-5, with 7 bases fitting TRBD1. The CDR3 length is 13 residues. The germline CDR1 and CDR2 sequences are LGHDT and YNNKEL (reference sequence). The junction had 6 bases not matched to a gene; V was cut back by 4 bases and J by 9 bases. DNA for the CDR3: TGTGCCAGCAGCCGAGACAGGGTCCGGCCCCAGCATTTT. Amino acid sequence: CASSRDRVRPQHF.

A word on this clone: The identical CDR3 is also encoded by other nucleotide sequences in the sample. The rearrangement joins TRBV18 to TRBJ1-1; D not certain. The CDR3 length is 13 residues. Trimming left V 2 bases short and J 0 bases short, with 4 bases between. Looked up from germline, CDR1 is KGHSH and CDR2 is LQKENI. The DNA of the CDR3 is TGTGCCAGCTCACCAGCGATGAACACTGAAGCTTTCTTT. This gives the protein CASSPAMNTEAFF.

The V and J genes are TRBV2 and TRBJ1-5; D gene unclear. This CDR3 has 14 residues. Germline V CDR1 and CDR2: SNHLY, FYNNEI. Trimming left V 6 bases short and J 7 bases short, with 16 bases between. The CDR3 here is CASSPVLQSQPQHF. The CDR3 nucleotides are TGTGCCAGCAGCCCGGTCCTGCAAAGCCAGCCCCAGCATTTT.

The CDR3 nucleotides are TGTGCCAGCAACCTACAGGACAGAGCTGGCTACACCTTC. Its protein product is CASNLQDRAGYTF. The V call is TRBV2, the J call TRBJ1-2, with D tentatively TRBD1 (6 bases). Germline CDR1 SNHLY, CDR2 FYNNEI. Trimming left V 7 bases short and J 7 bases short, with 16 bases between. The CDR3 is 13 residues long.

Notes on this clone: In the same sample, other DNA sequences code for this CDR3. The chain carries TRBV5-6 and TRBJ1-2; TRBD1 is a possible D gene (5 bases). CDR1 is SGHDT and CDR2 is YYEEEE in the germline V gene. The length of the CDR3 is 14 residues. V lost 0 bases and J 2 bases, leaving 8 bases between the germline ends. The CDR3, as DNA: TGTGCCAGCAGCTTGGGACAGAAAAACTATGGCTACACCTTC. Protein: CASSLGQKNYGYTF. Drawing the rest from reference TRBV5-6 and TRBJ1-2, the complete variable domain is DAGVTQSPTHLIKTRGQQVTLRCSPKSGHDTVSWYQQALGQGPQFIFQYYEEEERQRGNFPDRFSGHQFPNYSSELNVNALLLGDSALYLCASSLGQKNYGYTFGSGTRLTVV.

The chain employs TRBV7-9 and TRBJ2-2; a possible D gene is TRBD2 (5 bases). In germline, CDR1 is SEHNR, CDR2 FQNEAQ (reference sequence). The length of the CDR3 is 15 residues. Trimming removed 5 bases at V and 2 bases at J, with 12 bases between. CDR3 sequence: CASSRPGSNTGELFF. CDR3 coding DNA: TGTGCCAGCAGCCGTCCGGGATCCAACACCGGGGAGCTGTTTTTT.